A single sample is the source of the 30 T cell receptor beta chains below, sequenced in a study of blood T cell repertoires in COVID-19. The method was immunoSEQ multiplex PCR; TCRdb's version includes in-frame clones alone and lacks a portion of them. This sample has 140,000 or so clones; around 80% occur once, and the top ten carry 5%. Sequencing was done on a sample of peripheral blood. The receptors here all came from a woman between 45 and 60 years old with acute or convalescent COVID-19.

The V gene is TRBV30, the J gene TRBJ2-7, with 11 bases lining up with TRBD2. CDR1 and CDR2 (germline): GTSNPN, SVGIG (reference sequence). The CDR3 is 14 amino acids. V gave up 4 bases and J gave up 6 bases; unmatched junction bases: 8. CDR3 amino acids: CAWTHSGGASEQYF. For the CDR3, the DNA is TGTGCCTGGACTCATAGCGGGGGGGCTTCCGAGCAGTACTTC.

This clone came up once. The chain recombines TRBV7-9 with TRBJ1-1; D not resolved. This CDR3 is 13 amino acids long. Trimming removed 5 bases from V and 0 bases from J, with 7 bases in between. Germline V gives CDR1 SEHNR, CDR2 FQNEAQ (reference sequence). The CDR3 spells CASSENMNTEAFF. CDR3 coding DNA: TGTGCCAGCAGCGAAAACATGAACACTGAAGCTTTCTTT.

J is TRBJ2-3 and V is TRBV4-2; 12 positions match TRBD2. The germline gives CDR1 LGHNA, CDR2 YNFKEQ. This CDR3 is built from 19 residues. Trimming removed 0 bases from V and 0 bases from J; junction bases left unmatched: 7. The CDR3 DNA is TGTGCCAGCAGCCAAGAAAAATCTAGCGGGGGGGCGAGCACAGATACGCAGTATTTT. The encoded protein is CASSQEKSSGGASTDTQYF.

This chain joins TRBV14 and TRBJ2-1; 8 nucleotides align to TRBD2. Unmatched junction bases numbered 6, after V lost 4 bases and J lost 4 bases. Per the germline V gene, CDR1 is SGHDN and CDR2 is FVKESK. CDR3 size: 15 residues. CDR3 protein: CASSPGGGRYNEQFF. CDR3 sequence (DNA): TGTGCCAGCAGCCCGGGCGGGGGGCGTTACAATGAGCAGTTCTTC.

The rearrangement uses TRBV2 and TRBJ1-6, with 11 nucleotides matching TRBD1. Trimming at V came to 6 bases and at J to 6 bases, leaving 4 bases not matched to a gene. CDR3 length: 15 amino acids. Germline values: CDR1 SNHLY, CDR2 FYNNEI. CDR3 protein: CASRGQGASNSPLHF. The CDR3 nucleotides read TGTGCCAGCAGAGGACAGGGGGCCTCTAATTCACCCCTCCACTTT.

This chain joins TRBV19 and TRBJ1-1; D unclear. The V and J ends lost 4 bases and 1 base respectively, with 16 bases between them. This CDR3 comprises 16 residues. CDR1 is LNHDA, CDR2 SQIVND, per germline (reference sequence). The CDR3 protein is CASSTLFADTNTEAFF. The CDR3 region has the DNA TGTGCCAGTAGTACCCTCTTCGCGGATACGAACACTGAAGCTTTCTTT. Using reference TRBV19 and TRBJ1-1 for the parts outside the CDR3, the full variable domain is DGGITQSPKYLFRKEGQNVTLSCEQNLNHDAMYWYRQDPGQGLRLIYYSQIVNDFQKGDIAEGYSVSREKKESFPLTVTSAQKNPTAFYLCASSTLFADTNTEAFFGQGTRLTVV.

The chain employs TRBV6-6 and TRBJ1-1; D ambiguous. Per germline, CDR1 MNHNY and CDR2 SVGAGI (reference sequence). Trimming removed 6 bases at V and 1 base at J, with 9 bases between. This CDR3 spans 13 amino acids. CDR3 sequence: CASSLPGNTEAFF. CDR3 DNA: TGTGCCAGCAGCCTTCCGGGGAACACTGAAGCTTTCTTT.

The V and J genes are TRBV6-5 and TRBJ2-7, with 7 bases identical to TRBD1. Germline V CDR1 and CDR2: MNHEY, SVGAGI. The V and J ends lost 0 bases and 7 bases, in that order; junction bases with no gene match: 12. The CDR3 is made up of 16 amino acids. The CDR3 DNA follows: TGTGCCAGCAGTTACTCGAAGGTGAGGGGGCCGGAAGAGCAGTACTTC. Translating gives CASSYSKVRGPEEQYF.

The chain recombines TRBV6-2 or TRBV6-3 with TRBJ1-2; unclear D gene. The germline gives CDR1 MNHEY, CDR2 SVGEGT. V dropped 0 bases and J dropped 8 bases, with 7 bases sitting between them. The CDR3 sequence is 12 residues long. CDR3 sequence reads: CASSYSNFGYTF. The CDR3 DNA sequence: TGTGCCAGCAGTTACTCCAATTTCGGCTACACCTTC.

This clone was counted between two and nine times. The rearrangement uses TRBV5-1 and TRBJ1-2, with unresolved D. Germline V lookup: CDR1 SGHRS, CDR2 YFSETQ. The CDR3 is 13 residues long. Trimming took 0 bases from V and 5 from J, leaving 8 bases between them. The CDR3 nucleotides read TGCGCCAGCAGCTTGGAGGAGAGGTATGGCTACACCTTC. Translation: CASSLEERYGYTF.

The rearrangement uses TRBV27 and TRBJ1-5, with 8 bases lining up with TRBD1. CDR3 length: 15 residues. Germline V CDR1 and CDR2: MNHEY, SMNVEV (reference sequence). With V trimmed by 4 bases and J by 4 bases, 6 bases remained unmatched. Here the CDR3 DNA reads TGTGCCAGCAGTTCCCCGGACAGGGTGAATCAGCCCCAGCATTTT. Translated, it gives CASSSPDRVNQPQHF.

This clone is classed as medium-sized (0.01 to 0.1%). The chain couples TRBV7-8 to TRBJ2-1; D remains unclear. This CDR3 is built from 16 residues. Per germline, CDR1 SGHVS and CDR2 FQNEAQ. V was clipped by 1 base and J by 6 bases, with 16 bases between them. CDR3 coding DNA: TGTGCCAGCAGCTTAGTGGCCGGTTCACAGTTCAATGAGCAGTTCTTC. Protein sequence: CASSLVAGSQFNEQFF.

CDR3 sequence reads: CASSRGTGIIQPQHF. DNA for the CDR3: TGTGCCAGCAGCAGGGGGACAGGGATTATTCAGCCCCAGCATTTT. The chain couples TRBV7-8 to TRBJ1-5, with 9 bases aligning to TRBD1. Per germline, CDR1 SGHVS and CDR2 FQNEAQ. V gave up 5 bases and J gave up 6 bases; unmatched junction bases: 8. This CDR3 comprises 15 residues.

This sequence joins TRBV18 and TRBJ2-5, with 8 bases matching TRBD2. Germline-derived CDR1 and CDR2 are KGHSH and LQKENI. This CDR3 spans 16 amino acids. With 6 bases clipped from V and 0 bases from J, the junction kept 9 bases outside the gene matches. CDR3 sequence reads: CASSPRTSQYQETQYF. CDR3 nucleotide sequence: TGTGCCAGCTCCCCTCGGACTAGCCAGTACCAAGAGACCCAGTACTTC.

This chain uses TRBV2 with TRBJ2-1, with a possible D match to TRBD1 (5 bases). The CDR3 is 14 residues long. The V and J ends lost 7 bases and 6 bases respectively, with 16 bases between them. Germline V lookup: CDR1 SNHLY, CDR2 FYNNEI. As DNA, the CDR3 is TGTGCCAGCATAATAGCCACAGGCCTCAATGAGCAGTTCTTC. It encodes CASIIATGLNEQFF.

The chain couples TRBV27 to TRBJ1-2; TRBD1 is a possible D gene (6 bases). Germline lookup yields CDR1 MNHEY and CDR2 SMNVEV (reference sequence). The length of the CDR3 is 15 residues. V dropped 9 bases and J dropped 4 bases, with 21 bases sitting between them. For the CDR3, the DNA is TGTGCCAGTAGCTCCGCGGGGGGGCTCGGCTATGGCTACACCTTC. It specifies CASSSAGGLGYGYTF.

The chain joins TRBV28 to TRBJ2-7, with 7 nucleotides matching TRBD1. The CDR3 extends over 14 amino acids. Germline-derived CDR1 and CDR2 are MDHEN and SYDVKM. Unmatched junction bases numbered 6, after V lost 5 bases and J lost 2 bases. CDR3: CASSRRDSPYEQYF. The CDR3 coding sequence is TGTGCCAGCAGTCGCCGGGACAGTCCCTACGAGCAGTACTTC.

The chain has TRBV28 and TRBJ2-1; 12 nucleotides align to TRBD2. The CDR3 extends over 17 amino acids. The ends lost 5 bases at V and 0 bases at J; junction bases unmatched: 5. Germline V CDR1 and CDR2: MDHEN, SYDVKM. The CDR3: CASSNGLAGLSYNEQFF. In DNA, the CDR3 is TGTGCCAGCAGTAACGGACTAGCGGGACTCTCCTACAATGAGCAGTTCTTC.

V gene TRBV19 combines with J gene TRBJ2-3; 14 nucleotides align to TRBD2. Germline trimming cut 5 bases from V and 2 bases from J; bases unmatched to any gene: 3. The CDR3 covers 16 residues. Germline V CDR1 and CDR2: LNHDA, SQIVND (reference sequence). The CDR3 here is CASSSTSGGVTDTQYF. In DNA form, the CDR3 reads TGTGCCAGTAGTTCGACTAGCGGGGGGGTCACAGATACGCAGTATTTT.

The rearrangement uses TRBV11-2 and TRBJ2-1, with D perhaps TRBD2 (5 bases). CDR3 length: 15 amino acids. Germline CDR1 and CDR2: SGHAT and FQNNGV. V lost 5 bases to trimming and J lost 5 bases, with 16 bases between them. CDR3 sequence: CASSPFGISHNEQFF. In DNA, the CDR3 is TGTGCCAGCAGCCCGTTCGGGATCAGCCACAATGAGCAGTTCTTC.

This clone was counted a few times. This sequence joins TRBV19 and TRBJ2-4; tentative D call: TRBD1 (6 bases). The CDR3 consists of 17 residues. Germline CDR1 LNHDA, CDR2 SQIVND (reference sequence). V lost 3 bases and J 0 bases, leaving 15 bases between the germline ends. The DNA for the CDR3 is TGTGCCAGTAGTATCCCCCGGGAAGGGGGAGCCAAAAACATTCAGTACTTC. Translated: CASSIPREGGAKNIQYF.

The chain is built from TRBV29-1 and TRBJ2-5; D is perhaps TRBD1 (5 bases). The V gene lost 4 bases and the J gene lost 2 bases, with 11 bases spanning the gap. Germline V gene data show CDR1 as SQVTM and CDR2 as ANQGSEA. The CDR3 extends over 13 amino acids. The CDR3 DNA is TGCAGCGTTGTGTGGGCAGGGCAAGAGACCCAGTACTTC. Translating it yields CSVVWAGQETQYF.

V usage is TRBV12-3 or TRBV12-4 and J usage is TRBJ1-2; 10 positions agree with TRBD1. J was trimmed by 7 bases and V by 3 bases; bases with no gene match: 2. The CDR3 runs 13 residues. CDR3 sequence (DNA): TGTGCCAGCAGTTTTGGGACAGGGGCTGGCTACACCTTC. Translated, it gives CASSFGTGAGYTF.

V is TRBV19 and J is TRBJ1-4, with TRBD1 matching 8 bases. With V trimmed by 4 bases and J by 8 bases, 6 bases remained unmatched. Per germline, CDR1 LNHDA and CDR2 SQIVND (reference sequence). This CDR3 has 14 amino acids. For the CDR3, the DNA is TGTGCCAGTAGTACTCAGGGGGCGCCGGAAAAACTGTTTTTT. This sequence encodes CASSTQGAPEKLFF.

The chain has TRBV7-3 and TRBJ2-1; possibly TRBD2 for D (5 bases). The V gene lost 2 bases and the J gene lost 0 bases, with 20 bases spanning the gap. CDR3 length equals 19 residues. The germline V gene encodes CDR1 SGHTA and CDR2 FQGTGA. CDR3 loop: CASSLFGVEGRSSYNEQFF. CDR3 DNA: TGTGCCAGCAGCTTATTTGGGGTCGAGGGCCGGAGCTCCTACAATGAGCAGTTCTTC. Full variable domain (remainder filled in from reference TRBV7-3 and TRBJ2-1): GAGVSQTPSNKVTEKGKYVELRCDPISGHTALYWYRQSLGQGPEFLIYFQGTGAADDSGLPNDRFFAVRPEGSVSTLKIQRTERGDSAVYLCASSLFGVEGRSSYNEQFFGPGTRLTVL.

The gene calls are TRBV4-3 and TRBJ1-1; a possible D gene is TRBD1 (5 bases). Germline V gives CDR1 LGHNA, CDR2 YSLEER. This CDR3 is built from 15 residues. V was trimmed by 0 bases and J by 2 bases, leaving 10 bases between them. The CDR3 DNA reads TGCGCCAGCAGCCAAGATCGAGACAGAAACACTGAAGCTTTCTTT. Translated: CASSQDRDRNTEAFF.

This chain connects TRBV5-4 to TRBJ1-2; no clear D. Germline V gene data show CDR1 as SGHNT and CDR2 as YYREEE (reference sequence). CDR3 length equals 13 residues. Trimming cost V 4 bases and J 10 bases, with 17 bases left between them. The CDR3 spells CASSPGGGWVYTF. The CDR3 nucleotides are TGTGCCAGCAGCCCCGGTGGCGGTTGGGTCTACACCTTC.

J is TRBJ1-2 and V is TRBV6-2 or TRBV6-3, with D hard to call. The CDR3 has 14 residues. Trimming stripped 5 bases from V and 2 bases from J, with 12 bases between. The germline gives CDR1 MNHEY, CDR2 SVGEGT. The CDR3 here is CASSQPDGNYGYTF. The CDR3 coding sequence is TGTGCCAGCAGTCAACCAGACGGGAACTATGGCTACACCTTC.

The chain employs TRBV7-2 and TRBJ2-3, with 9 bases identical to TRBD2. The V gene's germline CDR1 is SGHTA and CDR2 FQGNSA. V was clipped by 6 bases and J by 1 base; unmatched bases: 5. The CDR3 consists of 15 residues. The DNA of the CDR3 is TGTGCCAGCAGGCTGGGACTAGCTGGCACAGATACGCAGTATTTT. This translates into CASRLGLAGTDTQYF.

The V gene is TRBV11-3, the J gene TRBJ2-2, with TRBD1 matching over 8 bases. CDR3 length: 15 amino acids. Losses at the gene ends were 5 bases for V and 6 bases for J; bases not matched to a gene: 8. Germline lookup yields CDR1 SGHNT and CDR2 YENEEA. The CDR3 here is CASSDRTGWSGELFF. The CDR3 DNA is TGTGCCAGCAGCGATCGGACAGGGTGGTCCGGGGAGCTGTTTTTT.